There are many counts of the clone carrying this T cell receptor beta chain. What it binds is unknown. The sample comes from a study of T cells in Graves' hyperthyroidism and ophthalmopathy. Study outcomes and limitations: In simple terms, a model built on 13 V-J features told ophthalmopathy apart from stable hyperthyroidism. Prediction of ophthalmopathy progression came a median around 6.5 months pre-onset. Appearing also in blood were most of the thyroid clonotypes expanded above 0.001.

Not enrolled were patients with uncontrolled infection, other autoimmune disease, pregnancy or lactation. Trimming removed 5 bases from V and 0 bases from J, with 10 bases in between. The CDR3 has 14 residues. Germline assignment: CDR1 MDHEN and CDR2 SYDVKM. RNA transcripts yielded amplified TCR beta CDR3 regions. An initial round of RT-PCR targeting the TCR CDR3 relied on the HTBI primer set. TCRdb recomputed calls from the multiplex PCR reads with MiXCR, one row per CDR3 protein. The sample includes more than 300,000 distinct CDR3 sequences, around 20% seen only once; the top ten take 40%. The TCR originated in a man aged 18 to 30 with Graves' ophthalmopathy. Sample: blood. V gene TRBV28 combines with J gene TRBJ1-2; no clear D gene. The CDR3 protein is CASSPPRPNYGYTF. The CDR3 DNA reads as TGTGCCAGCAGTCCACCCCGTCCTAACTATGGCTACACCTTC.